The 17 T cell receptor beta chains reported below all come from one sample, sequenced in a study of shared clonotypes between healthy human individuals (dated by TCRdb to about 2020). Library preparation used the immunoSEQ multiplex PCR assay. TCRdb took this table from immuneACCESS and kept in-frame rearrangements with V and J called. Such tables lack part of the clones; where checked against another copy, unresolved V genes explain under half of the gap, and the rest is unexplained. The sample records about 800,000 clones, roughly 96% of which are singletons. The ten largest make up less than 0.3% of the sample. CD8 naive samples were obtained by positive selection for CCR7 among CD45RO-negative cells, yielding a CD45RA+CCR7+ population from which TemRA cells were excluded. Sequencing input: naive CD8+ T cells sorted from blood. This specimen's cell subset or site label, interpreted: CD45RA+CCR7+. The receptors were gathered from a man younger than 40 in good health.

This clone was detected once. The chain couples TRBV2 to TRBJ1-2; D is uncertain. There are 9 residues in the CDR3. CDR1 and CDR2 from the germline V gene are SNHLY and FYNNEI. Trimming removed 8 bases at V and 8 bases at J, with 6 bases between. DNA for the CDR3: TGTGCCAGCGGGTGGGGCTACACCTTC. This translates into CASGWGYTF.

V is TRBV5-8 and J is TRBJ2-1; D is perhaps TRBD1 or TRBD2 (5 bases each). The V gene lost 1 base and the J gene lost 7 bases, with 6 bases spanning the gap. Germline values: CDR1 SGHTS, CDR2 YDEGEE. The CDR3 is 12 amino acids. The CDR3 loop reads CASSLWGNEQFF. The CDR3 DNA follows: TGTGCCAGCAGCTTGTGGGGGAATGAGCAGTTCTTC. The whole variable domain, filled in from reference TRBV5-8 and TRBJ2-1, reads EAGVTQSPTHLIKTRGQQATLRCSPISGHTSVYWYQQALGLGLQFLLWYDEGEERNRGNFPPRFSGRQFPNYSSELNVNALELEDSALYLCASSLWGNEQFFGPGTRLTVL.

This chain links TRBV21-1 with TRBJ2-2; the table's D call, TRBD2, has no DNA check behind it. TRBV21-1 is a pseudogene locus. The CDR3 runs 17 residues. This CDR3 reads CASSRPGSGSGTGELFF. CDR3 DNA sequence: TGTGCCAGCAGCCGCCCGGGGAGCGGTAGTGGCACCGGGGAGCTGTTTTTT.

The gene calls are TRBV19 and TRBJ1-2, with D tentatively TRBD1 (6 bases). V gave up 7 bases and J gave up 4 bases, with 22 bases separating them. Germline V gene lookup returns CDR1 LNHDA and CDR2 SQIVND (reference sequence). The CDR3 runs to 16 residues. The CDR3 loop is CASTPLRDIRLYGYTF. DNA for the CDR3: TGTGCCAGTACCCCTCTCCGGGACATACGGCTCTATGGCTACACCTTC. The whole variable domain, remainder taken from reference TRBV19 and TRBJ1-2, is DGGITQSPKYLFRKEGQNVTLSCEQNLNHDAMYWYRQDPGQGLRLIYYSQIVNDFQKGDIAEGYSVSREKKESFPLTVTSAQKNPTAFYLCASTPLRDIRLYGYTFGSGTRLTVV.

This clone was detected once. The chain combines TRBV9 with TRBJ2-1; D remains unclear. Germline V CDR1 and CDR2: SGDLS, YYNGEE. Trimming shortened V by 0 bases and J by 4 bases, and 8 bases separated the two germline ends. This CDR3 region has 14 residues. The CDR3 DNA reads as TGTGCCAGCAGCGTAGTGGGAAATTACAATGAGCAGTTCTTC. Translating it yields CASSVVGNYNEQFF. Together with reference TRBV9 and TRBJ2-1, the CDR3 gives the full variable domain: DSGVTQTPKHLITATGQRVTLRCSPRSGDLSVYWYQQSLDQGLQFLIQYYNGEERAKGNILERFSAQQFPDLHSELNLSSLELGDSALYFCASSVVGNYNEQFFGPGTRLTVL.

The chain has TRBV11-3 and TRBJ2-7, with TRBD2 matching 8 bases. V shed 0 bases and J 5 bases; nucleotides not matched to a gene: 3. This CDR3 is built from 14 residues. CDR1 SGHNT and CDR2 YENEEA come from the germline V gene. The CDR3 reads CASSLDGGRNEQYF. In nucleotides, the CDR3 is TGTGCCAGCAGCTTAGACGGCGGGAGGAACGAGCAGTACTTC.

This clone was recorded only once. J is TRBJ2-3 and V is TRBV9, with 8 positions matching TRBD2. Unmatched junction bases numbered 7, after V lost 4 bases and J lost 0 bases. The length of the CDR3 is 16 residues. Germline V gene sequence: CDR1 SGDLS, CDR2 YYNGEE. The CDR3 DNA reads TGTGCCAGCAGCTCGCGGGGACTAGTGAGCACAGATACGCAGTATTTT. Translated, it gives CASSSRGLVSTDTQYF. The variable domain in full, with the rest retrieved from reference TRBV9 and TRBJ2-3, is DSGVTQTPKHLITATGQRVTLRCSPRSGDLSVYWYQQSLDQGLQFLIQYYNGEERAKGNILERFSAQQFPDLHSELNLSSLELGDSALYFCASSSRGLVSTDTQYFGPGTRLTVL.

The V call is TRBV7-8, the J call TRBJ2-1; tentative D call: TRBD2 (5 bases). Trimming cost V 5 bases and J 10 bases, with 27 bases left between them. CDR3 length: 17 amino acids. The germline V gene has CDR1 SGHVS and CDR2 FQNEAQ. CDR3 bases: TGTGCCAGCAGCAAAACTCGGGAAAGGGCGTTCGGAGTGGAGCAGTTCTTC. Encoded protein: CASSKTRERAFGVEQFF. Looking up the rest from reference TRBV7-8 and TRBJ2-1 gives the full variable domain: GAGVSQSPRYKVAKRGQDVALRCDPISGHVSLFWYQQALGQGPEFLTYFQNEAQLDKSGLPSDRFFAERPEGSVSTLKIQRTQQEDSAVYLCASSKTRERAFGVEQFFGPGTRLTVL.

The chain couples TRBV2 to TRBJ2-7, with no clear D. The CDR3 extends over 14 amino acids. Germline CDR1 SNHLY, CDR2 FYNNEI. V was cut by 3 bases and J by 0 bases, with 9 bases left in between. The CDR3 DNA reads TGTGCCAGCAGTGAGCGGAGCGACTCCTACGAGCAGTACTTC. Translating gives CASSERSDSYEQYF. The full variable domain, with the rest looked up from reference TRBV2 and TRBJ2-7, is EPEVTQTPSHQVTQMGQEVILRCVPISNHLYFYWYRQILGQKVEFLVSFYNNEISEKSEIFDDQFSVERPDGSNFTLKIRSTKLEDSAMYFCASSERSDSYEQYFGPGTRLTVT.

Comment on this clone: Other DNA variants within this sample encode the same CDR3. DNA for the CDR3: TGTGCCAGCAGTCTTTCCCCCTACGAGCAGTACTTC. Translation: CASSLSPYEQYF. The chain links TRBV7-9 to TRBJ2-7; D is uncertain. This CDR3 region has 12 residues. The ends were cut back, 6 bases at V and 2 bases at J, with 8 bases in the middle. From germline, CDR1 is SEHNR and CDR2 FQNEAQ (reference sequence). Based on the CDR3 plus reference TRBV7-9 and TRBJ2-7, the full variable domain is DTGVSQNPRHKITKRGQNVTFRCDPISEHNRLYWYRQTLGQGPEFLTYFQNEAQLEKSRLLSDRFSAERPKGSFSTLEIQRTEQGDSAMYLCASSLSPYEQYFGPGTRLTVT.

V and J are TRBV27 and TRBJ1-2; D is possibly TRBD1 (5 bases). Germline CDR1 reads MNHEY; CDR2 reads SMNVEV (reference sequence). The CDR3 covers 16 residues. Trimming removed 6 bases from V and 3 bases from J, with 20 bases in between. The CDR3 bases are TGTGCCAGCAGCTCAACGCCTCGGGGCTGGGACTATGGCTACACCTTC. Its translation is CASSSTPRGWDYGYTF.

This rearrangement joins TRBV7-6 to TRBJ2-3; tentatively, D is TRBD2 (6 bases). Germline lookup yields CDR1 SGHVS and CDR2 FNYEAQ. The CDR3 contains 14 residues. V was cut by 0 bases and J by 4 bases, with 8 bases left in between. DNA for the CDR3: TGTGCCAGCAGCTTAGCGGAGGGGCCAGATACGCAGTATTTT. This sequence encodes CASSLAEGPDTQYF.

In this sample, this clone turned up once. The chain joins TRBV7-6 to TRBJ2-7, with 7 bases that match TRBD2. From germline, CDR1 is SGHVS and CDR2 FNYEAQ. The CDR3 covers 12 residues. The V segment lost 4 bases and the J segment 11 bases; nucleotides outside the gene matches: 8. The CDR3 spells CASSSDTGRKYF. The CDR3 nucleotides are TGTGCCAGCAGCTCGGACACCGGGAGGAAGTACTTC.

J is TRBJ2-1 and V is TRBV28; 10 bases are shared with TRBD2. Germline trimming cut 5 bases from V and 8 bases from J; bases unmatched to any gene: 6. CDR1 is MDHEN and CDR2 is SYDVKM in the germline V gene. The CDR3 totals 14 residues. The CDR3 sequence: CASSPSGRRYEQFF. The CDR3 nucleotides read TGTGCCAGCAGTCCTAGCGGGAGACGGTATGAGCAGTTCTTC.

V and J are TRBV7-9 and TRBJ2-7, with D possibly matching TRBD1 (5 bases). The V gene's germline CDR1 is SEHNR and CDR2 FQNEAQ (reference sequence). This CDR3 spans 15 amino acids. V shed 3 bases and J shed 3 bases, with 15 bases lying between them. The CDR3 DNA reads TGTGCCAGCAGCTTCACTGACAGAGTCAACTACGAGCAGTACTTC. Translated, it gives CASSFTDRVNYEQYF.

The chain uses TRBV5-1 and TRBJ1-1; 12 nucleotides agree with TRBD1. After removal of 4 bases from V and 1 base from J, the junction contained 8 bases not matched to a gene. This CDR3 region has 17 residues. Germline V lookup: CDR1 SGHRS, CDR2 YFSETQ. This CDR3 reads CASSVPGQGAKNTEAFF. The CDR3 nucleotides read TGCGCCAGCAGCGTGCCGGGACAGGGGGCAAAGAACACTGAAGCTTTCTTT.

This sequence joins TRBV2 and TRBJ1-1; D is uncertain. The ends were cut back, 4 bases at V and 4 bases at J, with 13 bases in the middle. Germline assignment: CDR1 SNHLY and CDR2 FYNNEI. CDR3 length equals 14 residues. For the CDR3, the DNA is TGTGCCAGCAGTGTTTTGTGGGGTAGCACTGAAGCTTTCTTT. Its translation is CASSVLWGSTEAFF.